These 15 T cell receptor beta chains originate from one sample sequenced in a study of T cells in Graves' hyperthyroidism and ophthalmopathy. Amplification targeted TCR beta CDR3 regions from RNA transcripts. HTBI primers were employed in a first-round RT-PCR of the TCR CDR3. TCRdb re-analysed the multiplex PCR reads in MiXCR, keeping a single row per CDR3 protein. The sample has approximately 510,000 distinct CDR3 sequences; approximately 49% are singletons. Sequences were obtained from peripheral blood or thyroid tissue (not recorded which). These receptors came from an adult woman with Graves' disease, either hyperthyroidism or ophthalmopathy (not recorded which).

The table lists this clonotype with many counts. The chain couples TRBV7-2 to TRBJ1-2; TRBD1 aligns across 8 bases. Germline assignment: CDR1 SGHTA and CDR2 FQGNSA. V trimming: 2 bases; J trimming: 8 bases; junction bases outside the gene matches: 4. The CDR3 is 13 residues long. CDR3 DNA sequence: TGTGCCAGCAGCTTAACAACAGGGGGAGGCTACACCTTC. Protein: CASSLTTGGGYTF.

This clonotype has just a few counts. This chain uses TRBV7-9 with TRBJ1-1; D gene unclear. The CDR3 extends over 14 amino acids. Germline-derived CDR1 and CDR2 are SEHNR and FQNEAQ (reference sequence). V was shortened by 5 bases and J by 6 bases, with 16 bases between the two germline ends. The CDR3 sequence is CASSPQENFAEAFF. The DNA for the CDR3 is TGTGCCAGCAGCCCTCAGGAAAACTTCGCTGAAGCTTTCTTT. Variable domain in full (rest from reference TRBV7-9 and TRBJ1-1): DTGVSQNPRHKITKRGQNVTFRCDPISEHNRLYWYRQTLGQGPEFLTYFQNEAQLEKSRLLSDRFSAERPKGSFSTLEIQRTEQGDSAMYLCASSPQENFAEAFFGQGTRLTVV.

The chain is built from TRBV20-1 and TRBJ2-5; 9 positions match TRBD1. Germline V gene data show CDR1 as DFQATT and CDR2 as SNEGSKA (reference sequence). With 6 bases clipped from V and 4 bases from J, the junction kept 3 bases outside the gene matches. The CDR3 runs 12 residues. The CDR3 nucleotides are TGCAGTGCCCCGACAGGGGGAGAGACCCAGTACTTC. It specifies CSAPTGGETQYF.

The chain carries TRBV7-8 and TRBJ1-1; possible D gene TRBD1, 5 bases. V dropped 1 base and J dropped 5 bases, with 14 bases sitting between them. The CDR3 is made up of 15 amino acids. Germline V gene sequence: CDR1 SGHVS, CDR2 FQNEAQ. The CDR3 region is CASSLGGQGRTEAFF. The CDR3 DNA reads TGTGCCAGCAGCTTAGGAGGGCAGGGACGGACTGAAGCTTTCTTT.

In the case of this clonotype: A much larger clone lies a single base off, so this may be a read error. Lacking the conserved final phenylalanine or tryptophan, this CDR3 likely reflects a read error. J is TRBJ1-4 and V is TRBV11-2, with D possibly TRBD1 on 6 matching bases. Trimming removed 1 base from V and 5 bases from J, with 14 bases in between. This CDR3 has 16 amino acids. Germline assignment: CDR1 SGHAT and CDR2 FQNNGV. In nucleotides, the CDR3 is TGTGCCAGCAGCTTAGCTCTCAGGGGAGGAAATGAAAAACTGTTTATT. It translates to CASSLALRGGNEKLFI.

A remark on this clonotype: The junction differs from germline at one of its ends, possibly a read error. The V gene is TRBV25-1, the J gene TRBJ1-1; perhaps TRBD1 as D (6 bases). CDR1 and CDR2 from the germline V gene are MGHDK and SYGVNS. The CDR3 runs to 16 residues. The DNA of the CDR3 is TGCGCCAGCAGCATCAGGGGACAAGGAGGGTACACTGAAGCTTTCTTT. Translation: CASSIRGQGGYTEAFF.

The chain employs TRBV7-2 and TRBJ2-7; no definite D call. Trimming removed 6 bases from V and 7 bases from J, with 10 bases in between. Germline V lookup: CDR1 SGHTA, CDR2 FQGNSA. The CDR3 sequence is 11 residues long. CDR3 amino acids: CASSYYREQYF. The DNA of the CDR3 is TGTGCCAGCAGTTACTATCGGGAGCAGTACTTC.

CDR3 nucleotides: TGTGCCAGCAGCTTAGGGACAGGTTTTTTGCCCCAGCATTTT. This sequence encodes CASSLGTGFLPQHF. V and J are TRBV7-9 and TRBJ1-5, with 7 bases fitting TRBD1. The junction had 6 bases not matched to a gene; V was cut back by 1 base and J by 9 bases. CDR1 is SEHNR, CDR2 FQNEAQ, per germline (reference sequence). The CDR3 runs to 14 residues.

The chain joins TRBV5-1 to TRBJ2-6; perhaps D is TRBD1 or TRBD2 (6 bases each). The CDR3 consists of 14 residues. The germline V gene has CDR1 SGHRS and CDR2 YFSETQ. V lost 4 bases, J lost 3 bases, and 8 bases lay in between. DNA for the CDR3: TGCGCCAGCAGCCGGGGGCGTGGGGCCAACGTCCTGACTTTC. Its protein product is CASSRGRGANVLTF.

The DNA of the CDR3 is TGCAGTGCCAACAGGGACCTCCGGGACCCTTTGGGAGAGACCCAGTACTTC. Protein sequence: CSANRDLRDPLGETQYF. V is TRBV20-1 and J is TRBJ2-5, with D possibly being TRBD1 (6 bases). Germline CDR1 reads DFQATT; CDR2 reads SNEGSKA (reference sequence). V lost 6 bases, J lost 4 bases, and 27 bases lay in between. The CDR3 is 17 amino acids.

This clonotype was picked up many times. The chain links TRBV6-5 to TRBJ2-2; D might be TRBD1 or TRBD2, each matching 5 bases. The V end was cut by 0 bases, the J end by 5 bases, with 10 bases between. This CDR3 has 15 residues. The germline CDR1 and CDR2 sequences are MNHEY and SVGAGI. The CDR3 sequence is CASSYSGRGTGELFF. The CDR3, as DNA: TGTGCCAGCAGTTACTCGGGACGAGGTACCGGGGAGCTGTTTTTT.

This clonotype came up many times. The V call is TRBV12-3 or TRBV12-4, the J call TRBJ2-5; possibly TRBD1 for D (6 bases). The CDR3 is made up of 13 amino acids. Trimming pared 6 bases from V and 3 bases from J, leaving 11 bases between. CDR3 amino acids: CASRTGLEETQYF. Written as DNA, the CDR3 is TGTGCCAGCAGAACAGGGTTAGAAGAGACCCAGTACTTC.

This rearrangement joins TRBV5-5 to TRBJ2-2; tentatively, D is TRBD1 (6 bases). The CDR3 spans 14 residues. The ends were cut back, 8 bases at V and 1 base at J, with 12 bases in the middle. Germline V gene data show CDR1 as SGHKS and CDR2 as YYEKEE (reference sequence). The DNA for the CDR3 is TGTGCCAGTACAGGGCAGAAGAACACCGGGGAGCTGTTTTTT. The encoded protein is CASTGQKNTGELFF. The complete variable domain, with remaining parts taken from reference TRBV5-5 and TRBJ2-2, reads DAGVTQSPTHLIKTRGQQVTLRCSPISGHKSVSWYQQVLGQGPQFIFQYYEKEERGRGNFPDRFSARQFPNYSSELNVNALLLGDSALYLCASTGQKNTGELFFGEGSRLTVL.

V is TRBV29-1 and J is TRBJ2-7; D is undetermined. Germline CDR1 and CDR2: SQVTM and ANQGSEA. V lost 6 bases to trimming and J lost 3 bases, with 15 bases between them. This CDR3 has 13 amino acids. CDR3 sequence (DNA): TGCAGCGTGTTGGAAGGAGCCCTCTACGAGCAGTACTTC. This translates into CSVLEGALYEQYF.

This sequence joins TRBV5-8 and TRBJ1-5; D call uncertain. This CDR3 is 16 amino acids long. V lost 2 bases and J lost 4, with 16 bases in between. Germline V lookup: CDR1 SGHTS, CDR2 YDEGEE. The CDR3 DNA follows: TGTGCCAGCAGCTTCTGGGCAGCTCTGACGAATCAGCCCCAGCATTTT. The encoded protein is CASSFWAALTNQPQHF.